The following is a T cell receptor (beta chain) sequence with its context. This record belongs to a study of response to subunit inactivated influenza vaccine. TCRdb re-called the RT-PCR reads with MiXCR, one entry per CDR3 protein. The repertoire holds about 650,000 distinct CDR3 sequences, with about 15% as singletons. V shed 5 bases, J shed 0 bases, and the junction held 3 bases outside the gene matches. CDR1 and CDR2 from the germline V gene are DFQATT and SNEGSKA (reference sequence). The length of the CDR3 is 14 residues. The rearrangement joins TRBV20-1 to TRBJ2-2, with 7 bases aligning to TRBD2. Sequencing was performed on PBMCs from blood, taken around 15 days before vaccination. This TCR came from a man aged 50 to 60 who received an inactivated influenza vaccine. The CDR3 region has the DNA TGCAGTGCTGATAGCGGGTCGAACACCGGGGAGCTGTTTTTT. Protein sequence: CSADSGSNTGELFF.